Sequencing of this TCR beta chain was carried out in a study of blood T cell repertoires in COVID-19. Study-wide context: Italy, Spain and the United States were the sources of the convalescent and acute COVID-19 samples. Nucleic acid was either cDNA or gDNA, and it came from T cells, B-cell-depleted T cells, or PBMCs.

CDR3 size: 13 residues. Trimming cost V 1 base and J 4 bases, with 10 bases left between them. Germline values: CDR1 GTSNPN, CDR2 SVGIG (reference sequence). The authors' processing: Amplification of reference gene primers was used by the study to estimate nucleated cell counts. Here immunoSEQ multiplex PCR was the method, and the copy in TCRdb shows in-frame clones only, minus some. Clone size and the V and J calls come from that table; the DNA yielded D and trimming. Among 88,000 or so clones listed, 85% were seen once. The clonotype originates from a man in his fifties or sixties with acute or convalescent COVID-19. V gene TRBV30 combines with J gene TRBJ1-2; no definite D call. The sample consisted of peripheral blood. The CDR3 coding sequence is TGTGCCTGGAGTGCAATCAGGCTCTATGGCTACACCTTC. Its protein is CAWSAIRLYGYTF. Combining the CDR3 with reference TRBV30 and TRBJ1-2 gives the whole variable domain SQTIHQWPATLVQPVGSPLSLECTVEGTSNPNLYWYRQAAGRGLQLLFYSVGIGQISSEVPQNLSASRPQDRQFILSSKKLLLSDSGFYLCAWSAIRLYGYTFGSGTRLTVV.